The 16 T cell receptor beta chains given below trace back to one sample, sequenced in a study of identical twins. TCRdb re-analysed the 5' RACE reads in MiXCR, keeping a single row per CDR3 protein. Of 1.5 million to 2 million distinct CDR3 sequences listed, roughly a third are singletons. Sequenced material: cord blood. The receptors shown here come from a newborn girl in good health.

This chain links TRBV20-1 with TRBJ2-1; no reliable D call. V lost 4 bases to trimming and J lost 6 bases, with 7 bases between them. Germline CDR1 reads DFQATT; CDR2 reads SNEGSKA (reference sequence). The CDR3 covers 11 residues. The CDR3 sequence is CSAMSSNEQFF. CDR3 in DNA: TGCAGTGCTATGTCTAGCAATGAGCAGTTCTTC.

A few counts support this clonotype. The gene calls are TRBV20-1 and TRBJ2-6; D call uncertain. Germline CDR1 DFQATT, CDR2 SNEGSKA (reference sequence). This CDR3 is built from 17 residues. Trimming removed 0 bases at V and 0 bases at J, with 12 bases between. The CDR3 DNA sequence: TGCAGTGCTAGAGATGTCCCAGTGAGCTCTGGGGCCAACGTCCTGACTTTC. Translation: CSARDVPVSSGANVLTF.

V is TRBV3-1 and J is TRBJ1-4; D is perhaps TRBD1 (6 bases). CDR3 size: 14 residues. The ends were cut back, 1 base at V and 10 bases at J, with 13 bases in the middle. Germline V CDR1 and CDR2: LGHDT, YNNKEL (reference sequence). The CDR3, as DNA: TGTGCCAGCAGCCAAGCGGCAGGGGCGGTAAAACTGTTTTTT. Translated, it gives CASSQAAGAVKLFF.

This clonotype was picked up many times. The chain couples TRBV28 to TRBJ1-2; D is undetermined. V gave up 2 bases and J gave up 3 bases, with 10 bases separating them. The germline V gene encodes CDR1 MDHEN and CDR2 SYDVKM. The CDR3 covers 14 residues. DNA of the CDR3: TGTGCCAGCAGTTTAGTTGACGACCACTATGGCTACACCTTC. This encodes CASSLVDDHYGYTF.

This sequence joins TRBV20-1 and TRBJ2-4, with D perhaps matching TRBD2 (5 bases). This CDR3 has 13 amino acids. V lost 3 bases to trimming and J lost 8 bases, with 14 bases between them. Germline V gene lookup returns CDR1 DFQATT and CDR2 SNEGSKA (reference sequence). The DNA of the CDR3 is TGCAGTGCTAGCGGACTCCTGGGTGACATTCAGTACTTC. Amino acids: CSASGLLGDIQYF.

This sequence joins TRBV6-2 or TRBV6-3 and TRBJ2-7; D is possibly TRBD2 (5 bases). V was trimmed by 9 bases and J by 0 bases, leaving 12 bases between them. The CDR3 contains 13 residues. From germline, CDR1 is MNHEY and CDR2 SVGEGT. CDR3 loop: CASGNGDSYEQYF. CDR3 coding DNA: TGTGCCAGTGGTAACGGGGACTCCTACGAGCAGTACTTC.

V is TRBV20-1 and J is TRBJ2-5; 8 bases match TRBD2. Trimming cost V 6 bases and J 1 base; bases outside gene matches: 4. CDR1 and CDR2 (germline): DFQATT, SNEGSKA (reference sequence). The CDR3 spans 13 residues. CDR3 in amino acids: CSAPGTSQETQYF. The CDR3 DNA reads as TGCAGTGCCCCCGGGACTAGCCAAGAGACCCAGTACTTC.

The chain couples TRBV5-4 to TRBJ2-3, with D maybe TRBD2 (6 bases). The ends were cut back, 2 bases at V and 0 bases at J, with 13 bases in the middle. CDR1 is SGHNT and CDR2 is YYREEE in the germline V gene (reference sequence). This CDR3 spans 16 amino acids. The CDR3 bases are TGTGCCAGCAGCTTCAGACTAGTGGCTAGCACAGATACGCAGTATTTT. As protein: CASSFRLVASTDTQYF.

The CDR3 here is CASSDDRANTEAFF. CDR3 DNA: TGCGCCAGCAGTGATGACAGGGCGAACACTGAAGCTTTCTTT. V usage is TRBV5-1 and J usage is TRBJ1-1; 7 bases are a match to TRBD1. V lost 5 bases and J lost 1; bases outside the gene matches: 5. The CDR3 covers 14 residues. Germline V CDR1 and CDR2: SGHRS, YFSETQ.

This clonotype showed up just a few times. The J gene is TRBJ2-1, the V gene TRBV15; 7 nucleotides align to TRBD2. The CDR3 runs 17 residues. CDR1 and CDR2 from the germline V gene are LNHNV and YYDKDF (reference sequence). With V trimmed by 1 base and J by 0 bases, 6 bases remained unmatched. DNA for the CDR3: TGTGCCACCAGCAGAGTGGGAGGGCATGGCTCCTACAATGAGCAGTTCTTC. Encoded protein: CATSRVGGHGSYNEQFF. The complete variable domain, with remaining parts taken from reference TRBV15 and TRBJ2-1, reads DAMVIQNPRYQVTQFGKPVTLSCSQTLNHNVMYWYQQKSSQAPKLLFHYYDKDFNNEADTPDNFQSRRPNTSFCFLDIRSPGLGDTAMYLCATSRVGGHGSYNEQFFGPGTRLTVL.

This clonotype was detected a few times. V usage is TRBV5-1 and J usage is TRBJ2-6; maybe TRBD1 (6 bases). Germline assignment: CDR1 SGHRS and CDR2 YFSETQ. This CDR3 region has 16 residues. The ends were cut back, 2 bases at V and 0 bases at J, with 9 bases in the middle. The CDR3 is CASSFRTASGANVLTF. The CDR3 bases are TGCGCCAGCAGCTTCCGGACAGCCTCTGGGGCCAACGTCCTGACTTTC.

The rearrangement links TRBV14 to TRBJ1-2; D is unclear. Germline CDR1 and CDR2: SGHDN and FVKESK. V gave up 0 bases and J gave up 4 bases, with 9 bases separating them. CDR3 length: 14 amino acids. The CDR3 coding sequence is TGTGCCAGCAGCCAAGATGCAGCCCCCTATGGCTACACCTTC. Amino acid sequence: CASSQDAAPYGYTF.

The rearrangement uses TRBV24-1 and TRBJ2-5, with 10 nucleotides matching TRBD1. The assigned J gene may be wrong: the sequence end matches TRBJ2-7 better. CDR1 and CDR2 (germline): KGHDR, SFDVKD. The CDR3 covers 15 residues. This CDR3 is CATSDSETGGDEQYF. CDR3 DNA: TGTGCCACCAGTGATTCGGAGACAGGGGGCGACGAGCAGTACTTC.

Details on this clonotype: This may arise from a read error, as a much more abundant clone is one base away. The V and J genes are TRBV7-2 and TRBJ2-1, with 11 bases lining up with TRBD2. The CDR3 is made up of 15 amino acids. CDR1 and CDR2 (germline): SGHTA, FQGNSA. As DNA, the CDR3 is TGTGCCAGCAGCTTAGGTAGCGGGAGGGTGAATGAGCGGTTCTTC. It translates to CASSLGSGRVNERFF.

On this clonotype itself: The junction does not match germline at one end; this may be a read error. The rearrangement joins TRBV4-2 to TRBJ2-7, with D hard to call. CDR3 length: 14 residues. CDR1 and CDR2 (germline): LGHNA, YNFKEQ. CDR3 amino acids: CAGSQVDSSYEQYF. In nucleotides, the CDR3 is TGTGCCGGCAGCCAAGTGGATAGCTCCTACGAGCAGTACTTC.

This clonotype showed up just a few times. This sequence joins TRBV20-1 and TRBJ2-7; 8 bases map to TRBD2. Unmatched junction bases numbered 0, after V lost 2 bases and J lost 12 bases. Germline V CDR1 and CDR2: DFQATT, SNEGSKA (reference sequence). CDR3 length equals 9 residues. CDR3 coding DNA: TGCAGTGCTAGACGGGAGGGGTACTTC. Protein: CSARREGYF.